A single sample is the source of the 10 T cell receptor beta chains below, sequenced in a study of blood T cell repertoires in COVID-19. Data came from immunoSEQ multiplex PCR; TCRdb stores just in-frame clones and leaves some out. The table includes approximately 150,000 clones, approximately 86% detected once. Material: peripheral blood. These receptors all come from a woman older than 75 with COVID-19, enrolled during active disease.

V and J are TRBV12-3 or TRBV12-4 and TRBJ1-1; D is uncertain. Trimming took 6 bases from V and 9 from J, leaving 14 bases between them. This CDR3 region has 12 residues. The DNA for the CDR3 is TGTGCCAGCAGCCTGGCAGGTCCCAAAGCTTTCTTT. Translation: CASSLAGPKAFF.

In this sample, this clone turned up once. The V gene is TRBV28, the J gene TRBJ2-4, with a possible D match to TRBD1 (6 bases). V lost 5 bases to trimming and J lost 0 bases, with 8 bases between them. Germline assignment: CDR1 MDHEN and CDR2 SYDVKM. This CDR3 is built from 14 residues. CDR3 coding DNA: TGTGCCAGCAGTCAACAGGGAGCCAAAAACATTCAGTACTTC. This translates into CASSQQGAKNIQYF.

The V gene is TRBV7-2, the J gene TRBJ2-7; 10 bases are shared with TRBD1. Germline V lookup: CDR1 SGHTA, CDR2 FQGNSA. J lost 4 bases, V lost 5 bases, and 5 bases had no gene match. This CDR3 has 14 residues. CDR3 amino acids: CASSRTGGPYEQYF. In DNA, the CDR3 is TGTGCCAGCAGCCGGACAGGGGGGCCGTACGAGCAGTACTTC.

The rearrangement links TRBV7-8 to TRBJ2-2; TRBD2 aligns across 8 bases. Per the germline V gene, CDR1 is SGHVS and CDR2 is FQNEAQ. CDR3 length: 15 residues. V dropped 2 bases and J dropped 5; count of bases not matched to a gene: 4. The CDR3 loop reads CASSLYSGKTGELFF. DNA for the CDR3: TGTGCCAGCAGCTTATATAGCGGGAAGACCGGGGAGCTGTTTTTT.

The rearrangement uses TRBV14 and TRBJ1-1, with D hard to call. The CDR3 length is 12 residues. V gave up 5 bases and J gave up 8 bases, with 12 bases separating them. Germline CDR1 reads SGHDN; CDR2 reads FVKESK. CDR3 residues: CASSVSPREAFF. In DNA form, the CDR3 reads TGTGCCAGCAGCGTTAGCCCAAGGGAAGCTTTCTTT.

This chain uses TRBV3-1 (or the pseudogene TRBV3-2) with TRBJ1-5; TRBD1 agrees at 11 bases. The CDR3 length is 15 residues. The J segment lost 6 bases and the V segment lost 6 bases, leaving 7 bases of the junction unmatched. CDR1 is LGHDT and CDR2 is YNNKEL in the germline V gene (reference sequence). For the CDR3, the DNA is TGTGCCAGCAGTCCCCAGGGGACAGGGGGTCAGCCCCAGCATTTT. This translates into CASSPQGTGGQPQHF.

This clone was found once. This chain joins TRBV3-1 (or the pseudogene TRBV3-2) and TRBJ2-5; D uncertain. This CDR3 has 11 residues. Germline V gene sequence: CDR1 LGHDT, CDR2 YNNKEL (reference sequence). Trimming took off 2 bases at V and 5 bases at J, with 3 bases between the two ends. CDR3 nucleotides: TGTGCCAGCAGCCAAAGCGAGACCCAGTACTTC. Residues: CASSQSETQYF.

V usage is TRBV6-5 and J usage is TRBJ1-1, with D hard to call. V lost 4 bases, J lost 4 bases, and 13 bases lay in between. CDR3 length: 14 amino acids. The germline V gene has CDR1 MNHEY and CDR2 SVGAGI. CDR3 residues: CASSFSGESTEAFF. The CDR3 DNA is TGTGCCAGCAGTTTTTCAGGTGAGAGCACTGAAGCTTTCTTT.

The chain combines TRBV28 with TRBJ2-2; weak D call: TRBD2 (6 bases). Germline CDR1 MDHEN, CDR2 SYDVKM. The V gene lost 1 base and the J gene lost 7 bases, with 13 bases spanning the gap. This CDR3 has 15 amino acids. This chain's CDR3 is CASSLSQVRGGELFF. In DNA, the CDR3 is TGTGCCAGCAGTTTATCGCAGGTGCGGGGCGGGGAGCTGTTTTTT.

The CDR3 is CANGTGFFGGRLNTEAFF. DNA of the CDR3: TGTGCCAACGGGACAGGGTTTTTCGGGGGGCGGTTGAACACTGAAGCTTTCTTT. The gene calls are TRBV12-1 and TRBJ1-1; the table calls TRBD1, which could not be checked here. TRBV12-1 is deemed a pseudogene. The length of the CDR3 is 18 residues.